Sequencing of this T cell receptor (beta chain) was carried out in a study of blood T cell repertoires in COVID-19. Study overall: Samples of COVID-19 (acute and convalescent) were obtained from the United States, Italy and Spain. T cells, B-cell-depleted T cells, or PBMCs provided the cDNA or gDNA that served as material.

Clones were sequenced by immunoSEQ multiplex PCR, and TCRdb holds only the in-frame ones, with some missing. The table shows fewer than 700,000 clones, with about 88% occurring only once. The origin of this receptor is a woman aged 45-65 years with COVID-19, enrolled during active disease. The sample comprised peripheral blood.

The CDR3 nucleotides read TGTGCCAGCAGCTTAGCCGGGACTAGGATCCGCACAGATACGCAGTATTTT. Encoded protein: CASSLAGTRIRTDTQYF. The chain is built from TRBV7-8 and TRBJ2-3; TRBD2 agrees at 8 bases. The V gene end was trimmed by 0 bases and the J gene end by 1 base; junction bases not matched to a gene: 6. The CDR3 is 17 amino acids. CDR1 is SGHVS, CDR2 FQNEAQ, per germline.